A selection of T cell receptor beta chains follows, all from one sample in a study of blood T cell repertoires in COVID-19. Libraries were prepared by immunoSEQ multiplex PCR; TCRdb keeps only in-frame clonotypes and omits some of them. The repertoire has about 190,000 clones, around 83% of them found once; the top ten carry around 6.3%. The sequenced sample consisted of peripheral blood. Every receptor here comes from a woman aged 40-49 years with acute or convalescent COVID-19. The CDR3 runs from the conserved cysteine through the conserved F or W. Each record gives: clone size, V gene, J gene, D gene, CDR3 DNA, CDR3 protein. D genes are given only for firm matches. Only part of the rows carry a size: once, few, many, or a class if the clone is expanded.

>NA|TRBV28|TRBJ1-5|NA
TGTGCCGCAAAACCACAGGGCGGTCAGCCCCAGCATTTT
CAAKPQGGQPQHF
>NA|TRBV7-2|TRBJ2-3|NA
TGTGCCAGCAGCCCAAGCCGGGTCGTCGCAGATACGCAGTATTTT
CASSPSRVVADTQYF
>NA|TRBV2|TRBJ2-7|NA
TGTGCCAGCATCGGCAGCGCCTACGAGCAGTACTTC
CASIGSAYEQYF
>NA|TRBV10-3|TRBJ1-5|TRBD1
TGTGCCATCAGTGATGTACAGGGGAATATGGAGCCCCAGCATTTT
CAISDVQGNMEPQHF
>NA|TRBV13|TRBJ2-7|TRBD1
TGTGCCAGCAGCTTGGGACAGGACTACGAGCAGTACTTC
CASSLGQDYEQYF
>NA|TRBV27|TRBJ2-1|NA
TGTGCCAGCAAGCCCCAACCCGGGAGCTCCTACAATGAGCAGTTCTTC
CASKPQPGSSYNEQFF
>once|TRBV5-1|TRBJ2-6|NA
TGCGCCAGCAGCCTTGCCGGTGGGGCCAACGTCCTGACTTTC
CASSLAGGANVLTF
>NA|TRBV27|TRBJ1-2|NA
TGTGCCAGCAGTTTATCTGCAGGAAATTATGGCTACACCTTC
CASSLSAGNYGYTF
>once|TRBV13|TRBJ1-6|NA
TGTGCCAGCAGCTTAGGCCTACCAAGCTCCTATAATTCACCCCTCCACTTT
CASSLGLPSSYNSPLHF
>NA|TRBV3-1/TRBV3-2|TRBJ2-3|NA
TGTGCCAGCAGTATAGGCACAGATACGCAGTATTTT
CASSIGTDTQYF
>NA|TRBV7-7|TRBJ2-5|NA
TGTGCCAGCAGTCCCCTAGGGGGGGGACAAGAGACCCAGTACTTC
CASSPLGGGQETQYF
>NA|TRBV5-4|TRBJ2-1|TRBD2
TGTGCCAGCAGCACCGGACTAGCGGGAGGCGGGAATGAGCAGTTCTTC
CASSTGLAGGGNEQFF
>NA|TRBV29-1|TRBJ1-4|TRBD1
TGCAGCGGCCGGACAGGGGGCAATGAAAAACTGTTTTTT
CSGRTGGNEKLFF
>NA|TRBV27|TRBJ2-6|NA
TGTGCCAGCAGTAGGCGGGCCGACGTTACTGGGGCCAACGTCCTGACTTTC
CASSRRADVTGANVLTF